This passage covers 3 T cell receptor beta chains from one sample sequenced in a study of blood T cell repertoires in COVID-19. Using immunoSEQ multiplex PCR, the repertoire was profiled, and TCRdb retains in-frame clones only, with some absent. This sample carries about 130,000 clones, approximately 80% of them seen once, and the ten largest clones take roughly a fifth. The sample was peripheral blood. These receptor sequences come from an elderly man with acute or convalescent COVID-19.

The gene calls are TRBV5-4 and TRBJ2-3, with 7 bases matching TRBD1. The germline gives CDR1 SGHNT, CDR2 YYREEE (reference sequence). After removal of 4 bases from V and 1 base from J, the junction contained 9 bases not matched to a gene. CDR3 length equals 16 residues. The CDR3 coding sequence is TGTGCCAGCAGCACTTATACAGGGGCGGGCACAGATACGCAGTATTTT. Translated, it gives CASSTYTGAGTDTQYF.

The chain joins TRBV4-2 to TRBJ1-6; D possibly corresponds to TRBD1 (5 bases). The CDR3 contains 15 residues. CDR1 and CDR2 (germline): LGHNA, YNFKEQ. V dropped 1 base and J dropped 7 bases, with 11 bases sitting between them. The CDR3 coding sequence is TGTGCCAGCAGCCAAGTGGGGGGAGGGAATTCACCCCTCCACTTT. Translating it yields CASSQVGGGNSPLHF.

A few counts support this clone. The V gene is TRBV6-1, the J gene TRBJ1-5; a weak D match, TRBD1 (5 bases). V was shortened by 6 bases and J by 8 bases, with 20 bases between the two germline ends. Germline V CDR1 and CDR2: MNHNS, SASEGT. The length of the CDR3 is 15 residues. The CDR3 sequence: CASRVSGPPSEPQHF. In nucleotides, the CDR3 is TGTGCCAGCAGAGTTTCAGGGCCTCCCAGCGAGCCCCAGCATTTT.